The T cell receptor (beta chain) under discussion was sequenced for a study of blood T cell repertoires in COVID-19. Data came from immunoSEQ multiplex PCR; TCRdb stores just in-frame clones and leaves some out. The sample lists 110,000 to 150,000 clones, 78% occurring once. Researchers sorted participants into cohorts using their self-reported clinical history. CDR3 size: 16 residues. Trimming took 1 base from V and 8 from J; bases not matched to a gene: 9. CDR1 SGHAT and CDR2 FQDESV come from the germline V gene (reference sequence). The clonotype originates from a woman aged 45-60 years who had recovered from COVID-19. Sequenced material: PBMCs or T cells enriched from blood (not recorded which). The chain links TRBV11-1 to TRBJ1-1, with 11 positions matching TRBD1. The CDR3 sequence is CASSLEGRTGGAEAFF. In DNA, the CDR3 is TGTGCCAGCAGCTTAGAAGGGAGGACAGGGGGCGCGGAAGCTTTCTTT.